This T cell receptor beta chain originates from a study of T cells in Graves' hyperthyroidism and ophthalmopathy. About the research overall: Any treatment followed the collection of peripheral blood at initial diagnosis. Study findings and constraints: For ophthalmopathy, model prediction preceded onset by a median 6.5 months.

Amplification of TCR beta CDR3 regions was performed using RNA transcripts as template. Using the HTBI primer set, a first-round RT-PCR was run on the TCR CDR3. MiXCR, applied by TCRdb to the multiplex PCR reads, yields one record per CDR3 protein. Of under 400,000 distinct CDR3 sequences in the sample, around 15% were seen once. With 8 bases removed from V and 3 bases from J, the gap between germline ends came to 12 bases. The germline gives CDR1 MNHNS, CDR2 SASEGT. The CDR3 is 13 amino acids. This clonotype was recorded at least ten times. Its antigen is currently unknown. Patients with ophthalmopathy all had a Clinical Activity Score of at least 3, a NOSPECS grade of at least 4 and duration under 3 months. Each diagnosis drew on symptoms, thyroxine, TRAb, thyroid ultrasound and orbital computed tomography findings.

This receptor was taken from a woman aged 55-70 years with Graves' ophthalmopathy. The genes are TRBV6-1 and TRBJ2-3; weak D call: TRBD1 (6 bases). The sequenced material came from blood. The CDR3 loop is CASRLGGTDTQYF. The CDR3 nucleotides read TGTGCCAGCCGATTAGGGGGAACAGATACGCAGTATTTT.